The source of this T cell receptor (beta chain) is a study of blood T cell repertoires in COVID-19. Background on the study: From the United States, Italy and Spain came samples of acute and convalescent COVID-19. Sources were T cells, B-cell-depleted T cells, or PBMCs; the material itself was cDNA or gDNA.

In the study's own analysis: Quantification of nucleated cells was approximated via reference gene primer amplification. The table came from immunoSEQ multiplex PCR; TCRdb's copy has only in-frame clones and leaves some out. V, J and clone size were drawn from that table, and D and trimming were deduced from the DNA. The repertoire has around 68,000 clones, around four fifths of them found once; the top ten carry just under 10%. CDR1 is LGHDT, CDR2 YNNKEL, per germline (reference sequence). This CDR3 is 15 amino acids long. V trimming: 3 bases; J trimming: 0 bases; junction bases outside the gene matches: 2.

The sequencing input was peripheral blood. The chain couples TRBV3-1 (or the pseudogene TRBV3-2) to TRBJ2-1; TRBD2 matches at 7 bases. The clonotype comes from a woman in her fifties or sixties with acute or convalescent COVID-19. CDR3 in DNA: TGTGCCAGCAGCCATGGCGGGAGCTCCTACAATGAGCAGTTCTTC. Translating it yields CASSHGGSSYNEQFF.